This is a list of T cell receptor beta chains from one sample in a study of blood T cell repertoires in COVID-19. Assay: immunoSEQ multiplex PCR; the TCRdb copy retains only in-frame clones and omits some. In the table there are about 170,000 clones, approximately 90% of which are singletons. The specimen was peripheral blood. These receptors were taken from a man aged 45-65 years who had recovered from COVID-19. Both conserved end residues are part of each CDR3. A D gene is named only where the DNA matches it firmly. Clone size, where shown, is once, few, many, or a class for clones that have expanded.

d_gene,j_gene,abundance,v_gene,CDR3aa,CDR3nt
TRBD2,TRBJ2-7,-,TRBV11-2,CASSLAGGHYEQYF,TGTGCCAGCAGCTTAGCGGGAGGGCACTACGAGCAGTACTTC
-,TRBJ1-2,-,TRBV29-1,CSVEARGVDYGYTF,TGCAGCGTTGAAGCGAGAGGTGTGGACTATGGCTACACCTTC
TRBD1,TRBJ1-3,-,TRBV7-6,CASSWDPGGRGNTIYF,TGTGCCAGCAGCTGGGACCCAGGGGGCCGGGGAAACACCATATATTTT
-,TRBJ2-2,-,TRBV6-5,CASSYRGTGELFF,TGTGCCAGCAGTTACAGGGGAACCGGGGAGCTGTTTTTT
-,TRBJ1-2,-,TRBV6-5,CASSYRQADGYTF,TGTGCCAGCAGTTACCGACAAGCGGATGGCTACACCTTC
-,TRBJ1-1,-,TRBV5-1,CASSAGVTEAFF,TGCGCCAGCAGCGCGGGGGTCACTGAAGCTTTCTTT
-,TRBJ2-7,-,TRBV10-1,CASSESYSYEQYF,TGCGCCAGCAGTGAATCGTATTCCTACGAGCAGTACTTC
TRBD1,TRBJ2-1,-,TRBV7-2,CASSTGQGVYNEQFF,TGTGCCAGCAGCACCGGACAGGGGGTATACAATGAGCAGTTCTTC
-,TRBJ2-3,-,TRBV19,CASRNSGSDTQYF,TGTGCCAGTAGGAATTCAGGGTCGGATACGCAGTATTTT
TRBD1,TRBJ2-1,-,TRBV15,CATRKPGQGNNEQFF,TGTGCCACCAGGAAGCCGGGACAGGGGAACAATGAGCAGTTCTTC
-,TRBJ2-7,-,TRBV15,CATSMSMTDYEQYF,TGTGCCACCAGTATGTCAATGACAGACTACGAGCAGTACTTC
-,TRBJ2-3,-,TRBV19,CASARPGQPTDTQYF,TGTGCCAGTGCCAGACCGGGACAACCCACAGATACGCAGTATTTT
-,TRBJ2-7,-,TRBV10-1,CASSAGRAYEQYF,TGCGCCAGCAGTGCGGGCAGGGCCTACGAGCAGTACTTC
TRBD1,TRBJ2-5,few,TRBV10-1,CASSRTGGQETQYF,TGCGCCAGCAGTCGAACAGGGGGCCAAGAGACCCAGTACTTC
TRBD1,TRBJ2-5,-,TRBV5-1,CASSLSGGGETQYF,TGCGCCAGCAGCTTGTCAGGGGGCGGAGAGACCCAGTACTTC
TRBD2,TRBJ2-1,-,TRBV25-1,CASRGLSNEQFF,TGTGCCAGCAGGGGACTAAGCAATGAGCAGTTCTTC
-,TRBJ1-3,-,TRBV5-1,CASSETILSGNTIYF,TGCGCCAGCAGCGAAACGATACTCTCTGGAAACACCATATATTTT